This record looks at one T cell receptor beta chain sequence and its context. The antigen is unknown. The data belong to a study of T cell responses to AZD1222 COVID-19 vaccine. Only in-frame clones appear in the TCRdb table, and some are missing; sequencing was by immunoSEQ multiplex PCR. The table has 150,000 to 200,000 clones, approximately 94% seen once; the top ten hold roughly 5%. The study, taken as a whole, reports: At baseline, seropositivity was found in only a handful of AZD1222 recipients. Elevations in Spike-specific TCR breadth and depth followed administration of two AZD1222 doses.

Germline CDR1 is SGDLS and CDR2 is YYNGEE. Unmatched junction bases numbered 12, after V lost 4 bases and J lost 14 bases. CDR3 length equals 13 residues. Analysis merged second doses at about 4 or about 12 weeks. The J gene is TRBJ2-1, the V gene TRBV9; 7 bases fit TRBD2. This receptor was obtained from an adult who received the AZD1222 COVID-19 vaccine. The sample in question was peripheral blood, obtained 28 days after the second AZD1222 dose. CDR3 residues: CASSPAGERGKFF. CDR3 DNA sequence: TGTGCCAGCAGCCCGGCGGGGGAGCGTGGGAAGTTCTTC.